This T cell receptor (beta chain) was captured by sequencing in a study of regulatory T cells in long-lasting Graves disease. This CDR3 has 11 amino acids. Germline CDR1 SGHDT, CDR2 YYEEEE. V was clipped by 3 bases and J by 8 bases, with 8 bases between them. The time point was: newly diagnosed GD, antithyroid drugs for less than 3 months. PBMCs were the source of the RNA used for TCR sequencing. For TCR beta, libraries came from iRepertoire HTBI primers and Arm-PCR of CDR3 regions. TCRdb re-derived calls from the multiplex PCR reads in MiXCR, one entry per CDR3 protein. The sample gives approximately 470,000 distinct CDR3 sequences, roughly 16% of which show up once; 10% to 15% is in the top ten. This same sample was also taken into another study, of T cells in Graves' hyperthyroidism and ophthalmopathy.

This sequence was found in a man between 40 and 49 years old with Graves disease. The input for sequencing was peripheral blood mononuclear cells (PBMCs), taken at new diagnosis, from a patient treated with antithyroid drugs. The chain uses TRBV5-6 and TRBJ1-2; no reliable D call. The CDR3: CASSSPWGYTF. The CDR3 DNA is TGTGCCAGCAGCTCGCCGTGGGGCTACACCTTC.